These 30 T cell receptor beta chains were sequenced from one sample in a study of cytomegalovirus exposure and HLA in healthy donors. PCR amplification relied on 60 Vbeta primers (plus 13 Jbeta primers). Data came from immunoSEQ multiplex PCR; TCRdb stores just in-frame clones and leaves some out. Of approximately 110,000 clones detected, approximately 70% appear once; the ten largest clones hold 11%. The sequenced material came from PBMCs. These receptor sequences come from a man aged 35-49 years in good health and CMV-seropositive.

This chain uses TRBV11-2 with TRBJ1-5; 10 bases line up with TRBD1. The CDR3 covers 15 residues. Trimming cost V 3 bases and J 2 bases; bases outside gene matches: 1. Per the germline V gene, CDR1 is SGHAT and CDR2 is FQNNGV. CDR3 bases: TGTGCCAGCAGCTTGGGGACAGGGGGCAATCAGCCCCAGCATTTT. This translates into CASSLGTGGNQPQHF.

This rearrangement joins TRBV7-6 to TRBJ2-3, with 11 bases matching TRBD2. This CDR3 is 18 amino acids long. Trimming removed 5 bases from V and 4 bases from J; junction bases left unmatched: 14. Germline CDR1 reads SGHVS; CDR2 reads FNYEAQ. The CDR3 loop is CASSLRGGLAGGSDTQYF. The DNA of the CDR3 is TGTGCCAGCAGCCTACGGGGGGGCCTAGCGGGAGGTTCAGATACGCAGTATTTT.

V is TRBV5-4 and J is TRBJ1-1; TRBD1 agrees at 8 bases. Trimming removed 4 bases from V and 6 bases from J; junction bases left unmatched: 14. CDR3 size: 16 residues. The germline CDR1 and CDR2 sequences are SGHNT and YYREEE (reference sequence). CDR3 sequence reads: CASSPVDRALQAEAFF. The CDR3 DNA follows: TGTGCCAGCAGCCCGGTGGACAGGGCTCTACAGGCTGAAGCTTTCTTT.

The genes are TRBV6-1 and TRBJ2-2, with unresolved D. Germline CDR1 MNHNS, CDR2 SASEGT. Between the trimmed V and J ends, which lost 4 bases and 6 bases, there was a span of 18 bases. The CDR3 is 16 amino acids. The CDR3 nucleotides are TGTGCCAGCAGTGGAAAAGGTCTAGTTGGCGCCGGGGAGCTGTTTTTT. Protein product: CASSGKGLVGAGELFF.

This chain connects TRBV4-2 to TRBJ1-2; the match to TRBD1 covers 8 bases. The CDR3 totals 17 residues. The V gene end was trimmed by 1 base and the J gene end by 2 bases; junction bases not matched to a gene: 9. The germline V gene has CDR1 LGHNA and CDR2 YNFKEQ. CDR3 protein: CASSQVRNQGANYGYTF. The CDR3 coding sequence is TGTGCCAGCAGCCAAGTTAGGAACCAGGGGGCCAACTATGGCTACACCTTC.

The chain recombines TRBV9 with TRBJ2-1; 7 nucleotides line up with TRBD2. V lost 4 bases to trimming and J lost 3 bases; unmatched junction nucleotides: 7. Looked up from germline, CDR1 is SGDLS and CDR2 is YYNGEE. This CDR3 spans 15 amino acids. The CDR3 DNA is TGTGCCAGCAGCCCCGGGGGGACGGGCTACAATGAGCAGTTCTTC. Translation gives CASSPGGTGYNEQFF. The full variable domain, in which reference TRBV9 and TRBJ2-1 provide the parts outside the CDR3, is DSGVTQTPKHLITATGQRVTLRCSPRSGDLSVYWYQQSLDQGLQFLIQYYNGEERAKGNILERFSAQQFPDLHSELNLSSLELGDSALYFCASSPGGTGYNEQFFGPGTRLTVL.

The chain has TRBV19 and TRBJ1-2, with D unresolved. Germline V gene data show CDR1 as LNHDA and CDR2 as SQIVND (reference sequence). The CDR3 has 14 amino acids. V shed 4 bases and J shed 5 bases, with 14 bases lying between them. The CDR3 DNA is TGTGCCAGTAGTACCCCCCCGGGTCGGTATGGCTACACCTTC. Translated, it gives CASSTPPGRYGYTF.

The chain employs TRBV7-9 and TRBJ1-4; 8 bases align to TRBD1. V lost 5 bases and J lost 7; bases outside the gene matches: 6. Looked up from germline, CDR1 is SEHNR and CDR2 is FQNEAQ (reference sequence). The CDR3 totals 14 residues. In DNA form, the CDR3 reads TGTGCCAGCAGCCTCGCCAGGGGGCGTGAAAAACTGTTTTTT. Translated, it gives CASSLARGREKLFF.

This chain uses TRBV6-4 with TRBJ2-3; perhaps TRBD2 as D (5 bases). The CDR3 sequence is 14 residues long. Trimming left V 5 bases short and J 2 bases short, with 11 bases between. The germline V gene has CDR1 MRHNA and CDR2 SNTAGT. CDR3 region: CASSPTSATDTQYF. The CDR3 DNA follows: TGTGCCAGCAGTCCAACTAGTGCCACAGATACGCAGTATTTT.

Written as DNA, the CDR3 is TGTGCCAGCAGTTCCGCCGGGGAGCTGTTTTTT. Its protein is CASSSAGELFF. The V gene is TRBV27, the J gene TRBJ2-2; D unclear. Germline CDR1 is MNHEY and CDR2 is SMNVEV (reference sequence). The CDR3 is made up of 11 amino acids. V was trimmed by 4 bases and J by 6 bases, leaving 3 bases between them.

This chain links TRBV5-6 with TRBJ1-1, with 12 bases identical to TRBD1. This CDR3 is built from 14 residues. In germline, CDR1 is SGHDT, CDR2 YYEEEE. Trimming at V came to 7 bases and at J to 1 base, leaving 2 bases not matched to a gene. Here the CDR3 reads CASRDRGRNTEAFF. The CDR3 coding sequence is TGTGCCAGCCGGGACAGGGGGCGGAACACTGAAGCTTTCTTT.

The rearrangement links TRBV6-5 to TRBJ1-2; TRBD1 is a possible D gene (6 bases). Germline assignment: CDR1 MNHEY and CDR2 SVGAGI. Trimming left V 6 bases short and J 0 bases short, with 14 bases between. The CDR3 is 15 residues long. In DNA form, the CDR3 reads TGTGCCAGCAGCACAGGGATTGGGTCTAACTATGGCTACACCTTC. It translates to CASSTGIGSNYGYTF.

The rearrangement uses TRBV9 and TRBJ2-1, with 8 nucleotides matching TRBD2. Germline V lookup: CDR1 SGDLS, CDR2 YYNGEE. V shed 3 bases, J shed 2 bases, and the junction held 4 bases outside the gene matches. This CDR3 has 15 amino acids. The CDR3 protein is CASSAGGATYNEQFF. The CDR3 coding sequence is TGTGCCAGCAGCGCGGGGGGGGCCACCTACAATGAGCAGTTCTTC.

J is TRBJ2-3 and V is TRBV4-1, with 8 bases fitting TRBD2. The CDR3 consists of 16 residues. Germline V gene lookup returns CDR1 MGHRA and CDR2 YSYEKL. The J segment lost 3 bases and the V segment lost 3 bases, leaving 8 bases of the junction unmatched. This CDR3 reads CASSQNRGLETDTQYF. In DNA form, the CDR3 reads TGCGCCAGCAGCCAGAACCGGGGACTAGAAACAGATACGCAGTATTTT.

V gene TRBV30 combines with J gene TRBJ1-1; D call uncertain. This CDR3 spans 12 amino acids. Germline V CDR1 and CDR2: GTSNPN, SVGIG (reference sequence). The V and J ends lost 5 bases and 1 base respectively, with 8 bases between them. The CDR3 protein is CAWGAPNTEAFF. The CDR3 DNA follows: TGTGCCTGGGGAGCACCGAACACTGAAGCTTTCTTT.

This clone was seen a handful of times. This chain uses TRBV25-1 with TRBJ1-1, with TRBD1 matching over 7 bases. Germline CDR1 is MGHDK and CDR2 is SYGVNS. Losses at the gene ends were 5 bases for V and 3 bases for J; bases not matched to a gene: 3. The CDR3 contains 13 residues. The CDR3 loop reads CASSLTGDTEAFF. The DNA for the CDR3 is TGTGCCAGCAGTCTTACAGGGGACACTGAAGCTTTCTTT.

CDR3 nucleotides: TGTGCCAGCAGCTTACCGCCGGGGGAGGAGAGCAATCAGCCCCAGCATTTT. Protein product: CASSLPPGEESNQPQHF. V is TRBV7-9 and J is TRBJ1-5; D might be TRBD1 (5 bases). Germline CDR1 SEHNR, CDR2 FQNEAQ (reference sequence). The CDR3 runs to 17 residues. Trimming stripped 2 bases from V and 1 base from J, with 15 bases between.

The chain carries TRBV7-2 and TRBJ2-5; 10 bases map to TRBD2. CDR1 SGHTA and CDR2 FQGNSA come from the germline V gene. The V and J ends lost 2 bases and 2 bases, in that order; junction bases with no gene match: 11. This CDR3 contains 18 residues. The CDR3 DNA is TGTGCCAGCAGCTTAATGTCTAGCGGGAGTTATCAACAAGAGACCCAGTACTTC. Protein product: CASSLMSSGSYQQETQYF.

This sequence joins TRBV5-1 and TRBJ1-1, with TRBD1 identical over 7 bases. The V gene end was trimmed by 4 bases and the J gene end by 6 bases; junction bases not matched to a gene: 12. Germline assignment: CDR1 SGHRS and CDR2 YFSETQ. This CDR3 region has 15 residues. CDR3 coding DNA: TGCGCCAGCAGCGGACCGACAGGGACAAATCCTGAAGCTTTCTTT. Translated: CASSGPTGTNPEAFF.

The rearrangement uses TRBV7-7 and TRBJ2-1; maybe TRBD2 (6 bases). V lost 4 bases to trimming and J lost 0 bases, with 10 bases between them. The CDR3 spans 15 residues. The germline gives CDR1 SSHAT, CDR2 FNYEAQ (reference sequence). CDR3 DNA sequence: TGTGCCAGCAGCTCCACCGGGGGCTCCTACAATGAGCAGTTCTTC. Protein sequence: CASSSTGGSYNEQFF.

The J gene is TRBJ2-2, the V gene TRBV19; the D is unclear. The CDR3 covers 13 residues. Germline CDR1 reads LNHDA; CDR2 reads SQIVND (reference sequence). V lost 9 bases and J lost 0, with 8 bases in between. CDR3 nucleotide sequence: TGTGCCAGCCGCTACGCGAACACCGGGGAGCTGTTTTTT. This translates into CASRYANTGELFF. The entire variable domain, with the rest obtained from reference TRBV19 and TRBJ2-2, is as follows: DGGITQSPKYLFRKEGQNVTLSCEQNLNHDAMYWYRQDPGQGLRLIYYSQIVNDFQKGDIAEGYSVSREKKESFPLTVTSAQKNPTAFYLCASRYANTGELFFGEGSRLTVL.

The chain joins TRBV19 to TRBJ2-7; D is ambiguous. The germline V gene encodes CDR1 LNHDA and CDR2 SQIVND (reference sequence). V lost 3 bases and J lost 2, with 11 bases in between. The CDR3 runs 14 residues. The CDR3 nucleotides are TGTGCCAGTAGTATCCAGACTTTGGCCTACGAGCAGTACGTC. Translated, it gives CASSIQTLAYEQYV.

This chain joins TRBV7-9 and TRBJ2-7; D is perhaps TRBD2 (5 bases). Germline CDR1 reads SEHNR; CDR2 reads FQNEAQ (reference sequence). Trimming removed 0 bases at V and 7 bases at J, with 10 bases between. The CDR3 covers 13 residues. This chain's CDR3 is CASSLAGPGEQYF. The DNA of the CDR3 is TGTGCCAGCAGCTTAGCCGGACCGGGGGAGCAGTACTTC.

CDR3 bases: TGCGCCAGCAGTCCGGACCCCCACAGGAGCACAGATACGCAGTATTTT. It encodes CASSPDPHRSTDTQYF. The J gene is TRBJ2-3, the V gene TRBV5-1; D might be TRBD1 (5 bases). Per the germline V gene, CDR1 is SGHRS and CDR2 is YFSETQ. CDR3 length: 16 amino acids. V was trimmed by 5 bases and J by 0 bases, leaving 16 bases between them.

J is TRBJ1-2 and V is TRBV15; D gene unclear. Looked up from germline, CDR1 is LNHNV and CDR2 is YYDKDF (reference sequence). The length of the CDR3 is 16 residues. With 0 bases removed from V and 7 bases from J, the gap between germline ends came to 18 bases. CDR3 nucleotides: TGTGCCACCAGCAGAGATCTGGGCCAGGAGGGCTCTGGCTACACCTTC. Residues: CATSRDLGQEGSGYTF.

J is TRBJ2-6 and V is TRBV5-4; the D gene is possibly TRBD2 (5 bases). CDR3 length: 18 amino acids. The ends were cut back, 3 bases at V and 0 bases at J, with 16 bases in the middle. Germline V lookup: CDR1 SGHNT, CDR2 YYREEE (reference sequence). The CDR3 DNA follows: TGTGCCAGCAGCTCTCCGGGGAAGACACCCTCTGGGGCCAACGTCCTGACTTTC. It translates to CASSSPGKTPSGANVLTF.

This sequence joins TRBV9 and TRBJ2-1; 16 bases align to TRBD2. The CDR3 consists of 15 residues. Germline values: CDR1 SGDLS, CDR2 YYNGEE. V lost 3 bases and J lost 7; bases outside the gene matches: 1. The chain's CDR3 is CASSAGLAGGNEQFF. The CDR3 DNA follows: TGTGCCAGCAGCGCGGGACTAGCGGGAGGGAATGAGCAGTTCTTC.

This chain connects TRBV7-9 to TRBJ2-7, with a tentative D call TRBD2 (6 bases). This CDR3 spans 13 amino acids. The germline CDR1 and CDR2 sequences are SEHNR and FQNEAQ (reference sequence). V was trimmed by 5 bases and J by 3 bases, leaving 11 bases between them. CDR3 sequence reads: CASSLDGGYEQYF. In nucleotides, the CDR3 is TGTGCCAGCAGCCTTGACGGGGGCTACGAGCAGTACTTC.

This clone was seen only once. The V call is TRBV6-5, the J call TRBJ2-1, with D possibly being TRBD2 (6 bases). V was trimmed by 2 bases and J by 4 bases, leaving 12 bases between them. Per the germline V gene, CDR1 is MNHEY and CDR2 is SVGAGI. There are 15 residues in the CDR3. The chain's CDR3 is CASSYATSDYNEQFF. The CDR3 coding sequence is TGTGCCAGCAGTTACGCGACTAGTGATTACAATGAGCAGTTCTTC.

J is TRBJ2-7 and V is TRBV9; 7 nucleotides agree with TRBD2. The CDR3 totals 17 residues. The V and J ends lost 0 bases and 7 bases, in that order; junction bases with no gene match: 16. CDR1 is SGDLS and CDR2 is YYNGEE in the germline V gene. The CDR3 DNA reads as TGTGCCAGCAGCGTAGGAGGGAGGGCAGGGAAAGGAGAAGAGCAGTACTTC. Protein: CASSVGGRAGKGEEQYF.